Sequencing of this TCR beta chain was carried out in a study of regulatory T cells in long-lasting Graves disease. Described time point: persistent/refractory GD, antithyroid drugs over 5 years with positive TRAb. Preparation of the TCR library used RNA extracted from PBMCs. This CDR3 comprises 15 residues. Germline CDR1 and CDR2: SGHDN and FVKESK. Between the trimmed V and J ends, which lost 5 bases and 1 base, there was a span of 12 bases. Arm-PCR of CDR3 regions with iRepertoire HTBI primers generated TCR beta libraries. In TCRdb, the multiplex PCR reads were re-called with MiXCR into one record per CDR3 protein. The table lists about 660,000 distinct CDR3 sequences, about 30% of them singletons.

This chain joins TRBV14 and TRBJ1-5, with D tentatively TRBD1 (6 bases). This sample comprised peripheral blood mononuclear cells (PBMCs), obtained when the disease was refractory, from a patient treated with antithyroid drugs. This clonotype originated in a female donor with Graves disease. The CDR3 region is CASSKTGGSNQPQHF. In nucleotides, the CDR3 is TGTGCCAGCAGCAAGACAGGTGGGAGCAATCAGCCCCAGCATTTT.